Below, 23 T cell receptor beta chains from the same sample are listed, as sequenced in a study of Ad26.COV2.S vaccination and SARS-CoV-2 variants. Treatment given: roughly 20 received Ad26.COV2.S at low or high dose, single or two shots; 5 received placebo; per-sample allocation not given. Day 63 after the first injection of vaccine or placebo was the sampling time. Assay used: immunoSEQ multiplex PCR; TCRdb lists only in-frame clones, some missing. The sample records 440,000 or so clones, about nine tenths being singletons. The sample was peripheral blood, taken in a trial of Ad26.COV2.S vaccine versus placebo. The receptor set was obtained from a person between 18 and 60 years old who received the Ad26.COV2.S COVID-19 vaccine or a placebo.

The V and J genes are TRBV6-5 and TRBJ1-2, with 9 nucleotides matching TRBD1. The J segment lost 5 bases and the V segment lost 0 bases, leaving 4 bases of the junction unmatched. Germline V gene sequence: CDR1 MNHEY, CDR2 SVGAGI. The CDR3 loop spans 15 amino acids. This CDR3 reads CASSYSTGGRYGYTF. Written as DNA, the CDR3 is TGTGCCAGCAGTTACTCGACAGGGGGAAGATATGGCTACACCTTC.

The chain combines TRBV5-4 with TRBJ2-7; D gene ambiguous. This CDR3 has 12 residues. V lost 3 bases to trimming and J lost 2 bases, with 6 bases between them. Germline CDR1 and CDR2: SGHNT and YYREEE (reference sequence). CDR3 nucleotide sequence: TGTGCCAGCAGCTACCATACCTACGAGCAGTACTTC. Translating it yields CASSYHTYEQYF.

The chain couples TRBV7-2 to TRBJ2-7; TRBD2 is a possible D gene (5 bases). The length of the CDR3 is 13 residues. Trimming shortened V by 5 bases and J by 4 bases, and 12 bases separated the two germline ends. Per the germline V gene, CDR1 is SGHTA and CDR2 is FQGNSA. In DNA, the CDR3 is TGTGCCAGCAGCCCAGCGAGGAGGTACGAGCAGTACTTC. Its protein is CASSPARRYEQYF.

The chain combines TRBV20-1 with TRBJ2-7, with a possible D match to TRBD2 (6 bases). The germline V and J ends were trimmed by 5 bases and 7 bases, with 12 bases remaining between them. Germline assignment: CDR1 DFQATT and CDR2 SNEGSKA (reference sequence). The CDR3 has 11 residues. CDR3 loop: CSAPGEVEQYF. The CDR3 coding sequence is TGCAGTGCTCCGGGAGAAGTGGAGCAGTACTTC.

The chain couples TRBV3-1 (or the pseudogene TRBV3-2) to TRBJ2-7; D might be TRBD1 or TRBD2, each matching 6 bases. The CDR3 consists of 16 residues. Germline V gene data show CDR1 as LGHDT and CDR2 as YNNKEL (reference sequence). V gave up 2 bases and J gave up 3 bases, with 17 bases separating them. CDR3 DNA sequence: TGTGCCAGCAGCCAAATGATTTTAGGAGGGGGCTACGAGCAGTACTTC. Its translation is CASSQMILGGGYEQYF.

This chain uses TRBV5-6 with TRBJ2-1, with a tentative D call TRBD2 (5 bases). Germline-derived CDR1 and CDR2 are SGHDT and YYEEEE. V lost 3 bases to trimming and J lost 4 bases, with 17 bases between them. This CDR3 spans 16 amino acids. The CDR3 is CASSSYLANDYNEQFF. The CDR3 DNA is TGTGCCAGCAGCTCATACCTAGCTAACGATTACAATGAGCAGTTCTTC.

Concerning this clone itself: Other DNA sequences of this sample code for an identical CDR3. This sequence joins TRBV6-2 or TRBV6-3 and TRBJ2-6; perhaps TRBD1 as D (6 bases). Germline CDR1 is MNHEY and CDR2 is SVGEGT. The CDR3 extends over 16 amino acids. Trimming took off 0 bases at V and 0 bases at J, with 6 bases between the two ends. CDR3 in amino acids: CASSYSGGSGANVLTF. Here the CDR3 DNA reads TGTGCCAGCAGTTACTCAGGGGGCTCTGGGGCCAACGTCCTGACTTTC.

The rearrangement joins TRBV7-8 to TRBJ2-1; 9 bases match TRBD2. Trimming removed 4 bases from V and 10 bases from J; junction bases left unmatched: 14. Per the germline V gene, CDR1 is SGHVS and CDR2 is FQNEAQ. There are 16 residues in the CDR3. The CDR3 DNA follows: TGTGCCAGCAGCTCTTTGACTAGCGGCCTTCTATTAGAGCAGTTCTTC. It codes for CASSSLTSGLLLEQFF.

CDR3 DNA sequence: TGTGCCAGCAGACCCCGACTAGCGGGAGAGACAGATACGCAGTATTTT. This sequence encodes CASRPRLAGETDTQYF. This chain links TRBV28 with TRBJ2-3; TRBD2 agrees at 12 bases. Looked up from germline, CDR1 is MDHEN and CDR2 is SYDVKM. V shed 6 bases and J 3 bases; nucleotides not matched to a gene: 7. The CDR3 covers 16 residues.

This chain joins TRBV28 and TRBJ2-4, with D hard to call. CDR1 and CDR2 (germline): MDHEN, SYDVKM. CDR3 length equals 13 residues. V dropped 5 bases and J dropped 11 bases, with 16 bases sitting between them. Here the CDR3 reads CASSAPMGWVQYF. The CDR3 DNA sequence: TGTGCCAGCAGTGCCCCAATGGGATGGGTTCAGTACTTC.

This chain connects TRBV7-2 to TRBJ2-5, with D perhaps TRBD2 (6 bases). The V gene's germline CDR1 is SGHTA and CDR2 FQGNSA. This CDR3 spans 13 amino acids. Trimming pared 0 bases from V and 5 bases from J, leaving 7 bases between. CDR3 region: CASSLAGRETQYF. For the CDR3, the DNA is TGTGCCAGCAGCTTAGCGGGGAGGGAGACCCAGTACTTC. Full variable domain (outside the CDR3, taken from reference TRBV7-2 and TRBJ2-5): GAGVSQSPSNKVTEKGKDVELRCDPISGHTALYWYRQSLGQGLEFLIYFQGNSAPDKSGLPSDRFSAERTGGSVSTLTIQRTQQEDSAVYLCASSLAGRETQYFGPGTRLLVL.

This chain uses TRBV6-1 with TRBJ2-7; 9 bases align to TRBD2. The length of the CDR3 is 18 residues. Germline V gene lookup returns CDR1 MNHNS and CDR2 SASEGT. Trimming took 2 bases from V and 2 from J; bases not matched to a gene: 13. This CDR3 is CASSEFSGSAGITYEQYF. CDR3 in DNA: TGTGCCAGCAGTGAATTTAGCGGGAGCGCCGGCATTACCTACGAGCAGTACTTC.

The rearrangement joins TRBV7-3 to TRBJ1-1; tentative D call: TRBD1 (6 bases). V lost 8 bases and J lost 6, with 16 bases in between. CDR1 SGHTA and CDR2 FQGTGA come from the germline V gene. The CDR3 extends over 13 amino acids. The CDR3 here is CASGEGVLSEAFF. CDR3 coding DNA: TGTGCCAGCGGTGAGGGGGTTTTATCTGAAGCTTTCTTT.

The chain recombines TRBV7-6 with TRBJ1-6, with a weak D call TRBD1 (5 bases). Germline V lookup: CDR1 SGHVS, CDR2 FNYEAQ. V lost 4 bases and J 7 bases, leaving 11 bases between the germline ends. The CDR3 has 14 amino acids. The CDR3 region is CASSSTASNSPLHF. For the CDR3, the DNA is TGTGCCAGCAGCTCGACAGCGTCAAATTCACCCCTCCACTTT.

Note on this clone: The sample contains more than one DNA sequence encoding this CDR3. The gene calls are TRBV19 and TRBJ2-7; D is tentatively TRBD1 or TRBD2 (5 bases each). The CDR3 covers 13 residues. Germline loops: CDR1 LNHDA, CDR2 SQIVND (reference sequence). Trimming stripped 6 bases from V and 2 bases from J, with 11 bases between. The DNA for the CDR3 is TGTGCCAGTAGCCGGGACGAAACCTACGAGCAGTACTTC. Amino acid sequence: CASSRDETYEQYF.

The rearrangement links TRBV28 to TRBJ1-2; D gene ambiguous. V was shortened by 6 bases and J by 5 bases, with 16 bases between the two germline ends. The V gene's germline CDR1 is MDHEN and CDR2 SYDVKM. The CDR3 runs to 14 residues. The DNA of the CDR3 is TGTGCCAGCAGCCTTATACGGGGTTTATATGGCTACACCTTC. Its protein product is CASSLIRGLYGYTF.

The rearrangement links TRBV9 to TRBJ1-4; a possible D gene is TRBD1 (6 bases). Deletions cut 0 bases from V and 7 bases from J, with 13 bases between. The CDR3 sequence is 15 residues long. The germline V gene encodes CDR1 SGDLS and CDR2 YYNGEE. As DNA, the CDR3 is TGTGCCAGCAGCGTAGCAGGGGCGCCGGGTGAAAAACTGTTTTTT. This codes for CASSVAGAPGEKLFF.

This clone was observed once. The V call is TRBV28, the J call TRBJ1-2; D gene unclear. Germline CDR1 is MDHEN and CDR2 is SYDVKM. The CDR3 extends over 14 amino acids. Deletions cut 5 bases from V and 9 bases from J, with 19 bases between. The CDR3 DNA is TGTGCCAGCAGTCCCGCGGCGGGAGTTAGGAGCTACACCTTC. Its protein is CASSPAAGVRSYTF.

J is TRBJ1-2 and V is TRBV28; 7 bases are shared with TRBD1. The CDR3 runs 15 residues. The ends lost 5 bases at V and 2 bases at J; junction bases unmatched: 8. The germline V gene has CDR1 MDHEN and CDR2 SYDVKM. The CDR3 DNA reads TGTGCCAGCAGTCCCCCCGGGACAGACAACTATGGCTACACCTTC. Translated, it gives CASSPPGTDNYGYTF.

The chain joins TRBV3-1 (or the pseudogene TRBV3-2) to TRBJ2-3; 10 nucleotides match TRBD2. Trimming at V came to 4 bases and at J to 5 bases, leaving 12 bases not matched to a gene. CDR3 length: 17 residues. Germline CDR1 LGHDT, CDR2 YNNKEL (reference sequence). In nucleotides, the CDR3 is TGTGCCAGCAGCCGAAAGGGGGATAGCGGGAGGTTAGATACGCAGTATTTT. This translates into CASSRKGDSGRLDTQYF.

The chain combines TRBV18 with TRBJ2-2; D is undetermined. CDR3 size: 16 residues. Germline V CDR1 and CDR2: KGHSH, LQKENI. Trimming pared 2 bases from V and 4 bases from J, leaving 14 bases between. The chain's CDR3 is CASSPDAVYGTGELFF. For the CDR3, the DNA is TGTGCCAGCTCACCAGACGCGGTCTATGGCACCGGGGAGCTGTTTTTT.

This rearrangement joins TRBV10-3 to TRBJ1-1; the D gene is possibly TRBD1 (5 bases). V shed 7 bases and J shed 0 bases, with 15 bases lying between them. Germline V gene sequence: CDR1 ENHRY, CDR2 SYGVKD. The CDR3 totals 15 residues. In DNA, the CDR3 is TGTGCCATCAAGGGGTCCACAGCCATGAACACTGAAGCTTTCTTT. This translates into CAIKGSTAMNTEAFF.

This clone has just one count. The chain couples TRBV6-2 or TRBV6-3 to TRBJ2-7; no firm D call. The CDR3 loop spans 13 amino acids. The V end was cut by 4 bases, the J end by 0 bases, with 7 bases between. The germline CDR1 and CDR2 sequences are MNHEY and SVGEGT. CDR3: CASSFGSSYEQYF. CDR3 nucleotides: TGTGCCAGCAGTTTCGGCAGCTCCTACGAGCAGTACTTC.